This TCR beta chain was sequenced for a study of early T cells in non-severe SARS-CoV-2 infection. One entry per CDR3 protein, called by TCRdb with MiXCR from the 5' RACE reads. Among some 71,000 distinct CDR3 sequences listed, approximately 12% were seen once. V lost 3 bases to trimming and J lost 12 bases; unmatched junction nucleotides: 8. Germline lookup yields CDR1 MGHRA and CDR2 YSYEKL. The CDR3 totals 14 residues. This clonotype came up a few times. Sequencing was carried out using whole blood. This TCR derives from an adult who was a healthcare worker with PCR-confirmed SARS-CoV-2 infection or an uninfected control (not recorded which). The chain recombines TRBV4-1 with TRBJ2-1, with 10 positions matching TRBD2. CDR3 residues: CASSQGLAGARQFF. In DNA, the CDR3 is TGCGCCAGCAGCCAGGGGCTAGCGGGAGCCAGGCAGTTCTTC.